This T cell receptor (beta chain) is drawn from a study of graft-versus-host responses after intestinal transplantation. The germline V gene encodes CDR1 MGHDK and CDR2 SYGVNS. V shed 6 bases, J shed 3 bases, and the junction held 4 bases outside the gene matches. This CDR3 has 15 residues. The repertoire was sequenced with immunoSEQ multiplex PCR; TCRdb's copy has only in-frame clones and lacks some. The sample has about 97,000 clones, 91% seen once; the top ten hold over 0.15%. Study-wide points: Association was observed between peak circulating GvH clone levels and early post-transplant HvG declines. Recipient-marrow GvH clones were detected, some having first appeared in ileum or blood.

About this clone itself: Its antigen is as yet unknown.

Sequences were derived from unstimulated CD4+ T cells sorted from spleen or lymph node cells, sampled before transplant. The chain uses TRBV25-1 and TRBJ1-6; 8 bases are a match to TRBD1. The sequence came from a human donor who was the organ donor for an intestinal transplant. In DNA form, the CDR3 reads TGTGCCAGCAGACAGGGGGAACGCTATAATTCACCCCTCCACTTT. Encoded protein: CASRQGERYNSPLHF. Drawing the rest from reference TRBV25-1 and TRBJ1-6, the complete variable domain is EADIYQTPRYLVIGTGKKITLECSQTMGHDKMYWYQQDPGMELHLIHYSYGVNSTEKGDLSSESTVSRIRTEHFPLTLESARPSHTSQYLCASRQGERYNSPLHFGNGTRLTVT.